These T cell receptor beta chains were read from a single sample in a study of blood T cell repertoires in COVID-19. Sequenced by immunoSEQ multiplex PCR; TCRdb stores in-frame clones only, minus some. The table records around 19,000 clones, under 95% of them present only once. Material for sequencing was peripheral blood. The receptor source for this set is a human donor in a cohort sampled during active COVID-19. Both conserved end residues are part of each CDR3. Fields, in order: clone size, V gene, J gene, D gene, CDR3 DNA, CDR3 protein. A D gene is named only where the DNA matches it firmly. Clone size is not always given. Where it is, it says once, few, many or a class for expanded clones.

NA	TRBV9	TRBJ2-2	TRBD2	TGTGCCAGCAGCAACGGGGGGTACACCGGGGAGCTGTTTTTT	CASSNGGYTGELFF
NA	TRBV24-1	TRBJ2-5	NA	TGTGCCACCAGTGATCCCGGGACACTCCAAGAGACCCAGTACTTC	CATSDPGTLQETQYF
NA	TRBV10-3	TRBJ1-2	TRBD1	TGTGCCATCAGGGACAGGGCGGCCTATGGCTACACCTTC	CAIRDRAAYGYTF
once	TRBV6-5	TRBJ2-3	NA	TGTGCCAGCACACTGACAGGAGCCGCAGAGACGCAGTATTTT	CASTLTGAAETQYF
NA	TRBV6-2/TRBV6-3	TRBJ2-5	NA	TGTGCCAGCAGTTACTCGAGGGGGCAAGAGACCCAGTACTTC	CASSYSRGQETQYF
NA	TRBV18	TRBJ2-3	TRBD2	TGTGCCAGCTCACCACCGAACCAGGCGGGAGCAGATACGCAGTATTTT	CASSPPNQAGADTQYF
NA	TRBV12-5	TRBJ2-2	TRBD1	TGTGCTAGTGGTTTAGGGACAGGGTTAGGCACCGGGGAGCTGTTTTTT	CASGLGTGLGTGELFF
once	TRBV19	TRBJ2-6	NA	TGTGCCAGTAGTATAATGAGACAGAGCTCTGGGGCCAACGTCCTGACTTTC	CASSIMRQSSGANVLTF
NA	TRBV5-4	TRBJ2-1	TRBD2	TGTGCCAGCAGCCTTAGCGGGAGCTCCTACAATGAGCAGTTCTTC	CASSLSGSSYNEQFF
once	TRBV7-2	TRBJ2-3	NA	TGTGCCAGCAGCTTAATGTCTAGCACAGATACGCAGTATTTT	CASSLMSSTDTQYF
NA	TRBV7-2	TRBJ1-4	TRBD1	TGTGCCAGCAGCTTACAGACAGGGGAAAGGGAAAAACTGTTTTTT	CASSLQTGEREKLFF
NA	TRBV29-1	TRBJ1-4	NA	TGCAGCGCGACCACTACTAATGAAAAACTGTTTTTT	CSATTTNEKLFF
NA	TRBV11-3	TRBJ2-3	NA	TGTGCCAGCAGCTTACTGTTTCGGCCGGGGGGCGATACGCAGTATTTT	CASSLLFRPGGDTQYF
NA	TRBV6-5	TRBJ1-1	TRBD1	TGTGCCAGCAGGGACAGGATGAACACTGAAGCTTTCTTT	CASRDRMNTEAFF
NA	TRBV5-1	TRBJ2-6	TRBD1	TGCGCCAGCAGCTCCTGGACAGGAACAACCTCTGGGGCCAACGTCCTGACTTTC	CASSSWTGTTSGANVLTF
few	TRBV4-3	TRBJ2-1	NA	TGCGCCAGCAGCTCCCTAGCAGAAGCTTACAATGAGCAGTTCTTC	CASSSLAEAYNEQFF
NA	TRBV5-1	TRBJ2-3	NA	TGCGCCAGCAGCTTGGTGGGGCGGCGGATGGATACGCAGTATTTT	CASSLVGRRMDTQYF
once	TRBV6-5	TRBJ1-5	TRBD1	TGTGCCAGCAAGCCTGACACAGGGGGCAATCAGCCCCAGCATTTT	CASKPDTGGNQPQHF
NA	TRBV5-1	TRBJ1-1	NA	TGCGCCAGCAGCCGACAGTTAATGAACACTGAAGCTTTCTTT	CASSRQLMNTEAFF
NA	TRBV28	TRBJ1-1	NA	TGTGCCAGCTCAGGGGCAATGAACACTGAAGCTTTCTTT	CASSGAMNTEAFF
NA	TRBV19	TRBJ2-4	TRBD2	TGTGCCAGTAGTATAGCCAGCGGGGCACCAAACATTCAGTACTTC	CASSIASGAPNIQYF
NA	TRBV5-1	TRBJ2-7	NA	TGCGCCAGCAGCTCCGGGACTGGGGTAGCGGAGCAGTACTTC	CASSSGTGVAEQYF
NA	TRBV5-6	TRBJ2-7	TRBD2	TGTGCCAGCAGAGGCGGGGGGTTTCTACACGAGCAGTACTTC	CASRGGGFLHEQYF
NA	TRBV6-4	TRBJ2-3	NA	TGTGCCAGCAGTGACTCGAGCCCCGGTACGCAGTATTTT	CASSDSSPGTQYF
NA	TRBV19	TRBJ2-2	NA	TGTGCCAGTTGGTCAAATCGGGTCGAGAACACCGGGGAGCTGTTTTTT	CASWSNRVENTGELFF
NA	TRBV9	TRBJ2-1	NA	TGTGCCAGCAGCGTATACTGGGAGGCCTCCTACAATGAGCAGTTCTTC	CASSVYWEASYNEQFF
NA	TRBV3-1/TRBV3-2	TRBJ2-3	NA	TGTGCCAGCAGCCAACTGCGAAGCACAGATACGCAGTATTTT	CASSQLRSTDTQYF
NA	TRBV11-2	TRBJ2-1	TRBD2	TGTGCCAGCAGCTTAGGGGTTAGCGGGAGAGATGAGCAGTTCTTC	CASSLGVSGRDEQFF
NA	TRBV9	TRBJ2-7	TRBD1	TGTGCCAGCAGCGTAAGCTGGGACAGGGCTGGCGAGCAGTACTTC	CASSVSWDRAGEQYF
NA	TRBV9	TRBJ2-3	NA	TGTGCCAGCAGCGTACTCCCGGCGGGCACAGATACGCAGTATTTT	CASSVLPAGTDTQYF
NA	TRBV28	TRBJ1-6	TRBD1	TGTGCCAGCAGTTCGTTAACAGGGGGGGGCTATAATTCACCCCTCCACTTT	CASSSLTGGGYNSPLHF
NA	TRBV7-9	TRBJ1-1	NA	TGTGCCAGCAGCCCTTATGGGGGCATATTGAACACTGAAGCTTTCTTT	CASSPYGGILNTEAFF
NA	TRBV21-1	TRBJ2-1	NA	TGTGCCAGCAGCAAAGTCGGGACTTGCTCCTACAATGAGCAGTTCTTC	CASSKVGTCSYNEQFF
NA	TRBV28	TRBJ2-2	TRBD2	TGTGCCAGCAGTTTTGTGGGACTAGCGGGGGGAAACACCGGGGAGCTGTTTTTT	CASSFVGLAGGNTGELFF
NA	TRBV19	TRBJ1-5	NA	TGTGCCAGTAGTATAGCCCCAGGGAACAATCAGCCCCAGCATTTT	CASSIAPGNNQPQHF
NA	TRBV3-1/TRBV3-2	TRBJ2-1	NA	TGTGCCAGCAGCGAACCTCGGACGGGAAACTACAATGAGCAGTTCTTC	CASSEPRTGNYNEQFF
NA	TRBV28	TRBJ2-3	NA	TGTGCCAGCAGAGCAGGGGCAGATACGCAGTATTTT	CASRAGADTQYF
NA	TRBV20-1	TRBJ2-1	TRBD1	TGCAGTGCTAGTACCGGGACAGATTCCTACAATGAGCAGTTCTTC	CSASTGTDSYNEQFF
NA	TRBV20-1	TRBJ1-2	TRBD1	TGCAGTGCTAGTGGGGGGGACAGGGCCAACTATGGCTACACCTTC	CSASGGDRANYGYTF
NA	TRBV18	TRBJ1-4	TRBD1	TGTGCCAGCTCACCACGGACAGGGCCCAATGAAAAACTGTTTTTT	CASSPRTGPNEKLFF
NA	TRBV7-3	TRBJ2-7	TRBD1	TGTGCCAGCAGCTCCGGGACAGGGGCCTACGAGCAGTACTTC	CASSSGTGAYEQYF
few	TRBV5-1	TRBJ2-7	TRBD1	TGCGCCAGCAGCTTCTCCCCCGGGACAGGGAACTACGAGCAGTACTTC	CASSFSPGTGNYEQYF
NA	TRBV5-1	TRBJ2-1	TRBD1	TGCGCCAGCAGTCCAGGGGGCTTGTGGAATGAGCAGTTCTTC	CASSPGGLWNEQFF
NA	TRBV6-2/TRBV6-3	TRBJ2-1	TRBD2	TGTGCCAGCAGTTACGGGGCGGGAGTAGGCAATGAGCAGTTCTTC	CASSYGAGVGNEQFF
NA	TRBV7-9	TRBJ1-1	NA	TGTGCCAGCAGCTTCCTAAACACTGAAGCTTTCTTT	CASSFLNTEAFF
NA	TRBV9	TRBJ1-1	TRBD1	TGTGCCAGCAGCGTCTCATCGACCCCGGGGGCAGGGGGCCTGGGCACTGAAGCTTTCTTT	CASSVSSTPGAGGLGTEAFF
NA	TRBV4-1	TRBJ2-5	TRBD2	TGCGCCAGCAGCCAAGATTCCGCCTTAGGGCGGGGGGGCTTTAGAGGGCAAGAGACCCAGTACTTC	CASSQDSALGRGGFRGQETQYF
NA	TRBV18	TRBJ2-1	TRBD1	TGTGCCAGCTCACGACAGGGGACAGGGTACAATGAGCAGTTCTTC	CASSRQGTGYNEQFF
NA	TRBV28	TRBJ1-2	NA	TGTGCCAGCAAAATCCAGGGGTCGAGGGGCTACACCTTC	CASKIQGSRGYTF
NA	TRBV6-2/TRBV6-3	TRBJ2-1	NA	TGTGCCAGCAGTTCTCTGAATGAGCAGTTCTTC	CASSSLNEQFF
NA	TRBV7-9	TRBJ2-3	TRBD2	TGTGCCAGCAGCTTCGGTAGCGGGGACACAGATACGCAGTATTTT	CASSFGSGDTDTQYF
NA	TRBV18	TRBJ2-7	NA	TGTGCCAGCTCACCATACGAGAACGGGGGCTACGAGCAGTACTTC	CASSPYENGGYEQYF
NA	TRBV2	TRBJ1-1	NA	TGTGCCAGCAGTGAGACCGGGGGGGGGCAGCGTGAAGCTTTCTTT	CASSETGGGQREAFF
NA	TRBV7-3	TRBJ1-6	NA	TGTGCCAGCAGCTTATCCCCAGGGGTGGCTAATTCACCCCTCCACTTT	CASSLSPGVANSPLHF
NA	TRBV19	TRBJ1-6	TRBD1	TGTGCCAGTGGCGGAGGGACAGGGGTTAGCTCCTATAATTCACCCCTCCACTTT	CASGGGTGVSSYNSPLHF
NA	TRBV10-3	TRBJ2-3	NA	TGTGCCATCAGTGATTCGCCCACAGGGAGAAATACGCAGTATTTT	CAISDSPTGRNTQYF
NA	TRBV3-1/TRBV3-2	TRBJ1-1	NA	TGTGCCAGCAGCCAAGTCGGGGGTGGTGGAGGCCCTGAAGCTTTCTTT	CASSQVGGGGGPEAFF